This TCR beta chain was identified in a study of identical twins (dated by TCRdb to 2016 to 2018). The study in broad terms: The study deep-sequenced TCR alpha and beta repertoires from monozygotic twins, unrelated adults of various ages and cord blood to test whether fetal clonotypes persist. To rule out contamination, replicate twin experiments were performed at different times with different library preparation protocols. What the authors observed across the whole study: Fewer insertions were carried by abundant cord blood beta clonotypes; a weaker similar trend was observed in young adult naive repertoires, while no such trend was observed in memory repertoires. Recombination models systematically underestimated out-of-frame TCR alpha sharing in monozygotic twins but agreed with sharing between unrelated individuals. Invariant T cells such as MAIT and iNKT could partly confound zero-insertion analyses, although diverse VJ usage argued against such confounding for most clonotypes. In beta out-of-frame sequences, excess twin sharing was weaker, because having fewer shared sequences lowered the signal-to-noise ratio. Because the same donors could not be followed over many years, the conclusions relied on cross-sectional statistical analysis. Out-of-frame TCR alpha sequences shared between twins showed an excess of low generation-probability sequences compared with coincidental sharing between unrelated individuals.

Only healthy Caucasian donors were included. The twin cohort comprised three pairs of female monozygotic twins, all aged about 18 to 30 years. Positive isolation kits from Invitrogen were used to isolate CD4+ and CD8+ T cell populations. Per the germline V gene, MGHRA is the CDR1 and YSYEKL is the CDR2. The CDR3 goes from the cysteine to the phenylalanine over 15 residues. The entry retains the CDR3 DNA only, 45 bases that are in frame from base 1. V lost 0 bases and J lost 5 bases, and the count of bases not matched to a germline gene is 5. Library method: 5' RACE. The run used an Illumina HiSeq 2000. A universal primer binding site was added through template switching, and the final cDNA carried a unique molecular identifier so that TCR cDNA molecules could be counted accurately. First-strand cDNA for TCR alpha and beta chains was synthesized from specific primers in the conserved constant-segment region. To control for contamination, every cDNA library carried two barcodes: a SMART-Mk sample barcode plus Illumina barcodes. TruSeq adapter sequences, together with Illumina sample barcodes, were added in two successive PCR steps. The Illumina HiSeq platform was used with custom primers to sequence TCR alpha and beta cDNA libraries. The study's processing was this. Raw reads were processed with MiGEC to extract unique molecular identifiers, and MiXCR was used to determine CDR3 positions. Recombination models were inferred per individual with the repgenHMM and IGoR tools using an EM algorithm. Shared clonotype analysis was performed with the tcR package in R, normalizing sharing by the product of cloneset sizes. To study raw recombination free of thymic and clonal selection effects, out-of-frame nonproductive sequences were analyzed. The public reads were reprocessed in TCRdb via fastp at Q25 and MiXCR, keeping in-frame beta chains. Each record represents a unique CDR3 protein, reported with the most common genes and DNA among its rows. TCRdb assigned the V and J calls; the authors' analysis was not used. This sample gives 250,000 or so distinct CDR3 sequences in total; about 8% of them show up just once. The ten largest account for about 3% of the sample.

This clonotype was seen a handful of times. The specificity of this receptor is unknown. No base qualities exist here, and no much larger clone lies one base off it. These same records also appear under a second study, on yellow fever vaccine responses in identical twins. In that second paper, the authors write: According to the authors, in identical twins the way T cells responded to vaccination appeared partly convergent and partly personalized. In the study, vaccine-responding T cell clones were precisely tracked in identical twins.

The sequence links TRBV4-1 to TRBJ2-5; 8 nucleotides in the junction match TRBD2. This TCR was recovered from a woman between 18 and 29 years old in good health. The sequencing input was CD8+ T cells sorted from blood. The CDR3 here reads CASSQDPGGWETQYF. Here is the DNA: TGCGCCAGCAGCCAAGATCCGGGGGGGTGGGAGACCCAGTACTTC.